The clone carrying this TCR beta chain was observed once. The CDR3 does not end in the conserved phenylalanine or tryptophan, so this is likely a read error. The data are from a study of tumor-infiltrating lymphocytes in primary liver carcinoma. RNA and DNA were co-extracted from roughly 20-30 mg of unsorted bulk tissue. The researchers produced TCR beta cDNA from approximately 460 ng total RNA with a constant-region primer. Three-round nested multiplex PCR performed with slightly modified ARM-PCR produced the TCR beta libraries. The two initial PCR rounds, around 11 cycles each, used TRBV1-TRBV30 forward and C-beta reverse primers. TCRdb processed the multiplex PCR reads anew with MiXCR; each CDR3 protein has one entry. This table holds around 27,000 distinct CDR3 sequences, around 79% found once. The CDR3 extends over 15 amino acids. The germline V and J ends were trimmed by 5 bases and 7 bases, with 21 bases remaining between them. Germline loops: CDR1 MNHNY, CDR2 SVGAGI (reference sequence).

The TCR sequence derives from a middle-aged man with primary liver carcinoma and hepatitis B virus infection. This chain uses TRBV6-6 with TRBJ2-7; D might be TRBD2 (5 bases). The sample taken for sequencing was liver tumor tissue from sampling region 3. Subset in this sample: tumor region T3, left-lateral pole. Here the CDR3 reads CASSHDTYGKYEQYL. DNA for the CDR3: TGTGCCAGCAGTCACGACACCTACGGGAAATATGAGCAGTACCTC.